Listed below are T cell receptor beta chains from one sample, sequenced in a study of blood T cell repertoires in COVID-19. Clones were read by immunoSEQ multiplex PCR, and TCRdb kept only the in-frame ones, dropping some. This sample has around 220,000 clones, with about 88% found just once. Source material: peripheral blood. These receptor sequences come from a woman between 45 and 65 years old with COVID-19, enrolled during active disease. Each CDR3 is given with its conserved first and last residue.

TRBV6-2/TRBV6-3,TRBJ2-1,CASSSYRLAEYNEQFF
TRBV4-3,TRBJ1-5,CASSQGVASNQPQHF
TRBV5-1,TRBJ1-6,CASSFNQGNSPLHF
TRBV19,TRBJ2-7,CASSIALFRGEQYF
TRBV14,TRBJ1-2,CASSQVRGRGYTF
TRBV9,TRBJ2-1,CASTPGLAGGQLSNEQFF
TRBV6-6,TRBJ1-2,CASGKGVVQTYGYTF
TRBV28,TRBJ1-5,CASSFRGGSNQPQHF
TRBV12-3/TRBV12-4,TRBJ1-4,CASSGGSGEKLFF
TRBV6-5,TRBJ1-1,CASSGQVWGTEAFF
TRBV18,TRBJ1-1,CASSPGQGTYTEAFF
TRBV5-1,TRBJ2-7,CASSRDGASGIEQYF
TRBV19,TRBJ1-2,CASSIPGTGGSPPDGYTF
TRBV11-2,TRBJ1-2,CASSLRRLGSEGYTF
TRBV27,TRBJ2-1,CASSLTGLAGDDEQFF
TRBV2,TRBJ1-3,CASREGQSSGNTIYF
TRBV4-2,TRBJ1-5,CASSQDGTGSQPQHF
TRBV29-1,TRBJ2-3,CSVELAGAYDTQYF
TRBV29-1,TRBJ1-2,CSVWGGRYGYTF
TRBV4-1,TRBJ1-5,CASSTRDRDTQPQHF
TRBV24-1,TRBJ1-2,CATSDYGQGNYGYTF
TRBV27,TRBJ2-5,CASSLMTGQETQYF